This entry is about one TCR beta chain. Its target is unknown. Germline V CDR1 and CDR2: SGDLS, YYNGEE. V lost 0 bases, J lost 1 base, and 11 bases lay in between. The CDR3 has 16 amino acids. Sequencing used immunoSEQ multiplex PCR; TCRdb keeps in-frame clones, though not all of them. The table has under 750,000 clones, 72% seen once; the top ten hold approximately 2%. Adult donors, all healthy and HIV-negative, had no recent acute infections or vaccinations. This entry belongs to a study of shared clonotypes between healthy human individuals. Study-wide background: Participating donors consisted of two women and a few men aged 18 to 49.

Study observations and caveats: Compared with clonotypes that all four donors shared, non-shared clonotypes had lower generation probabilities.

The clonotype originates from a woman aged 30 to 39 in good health. Material for sequencing was memory CD4+ T cells sorted from blood. Subset defined: CD45RA-negative fraction. This rearrangement joins TRBV9 to TRBJ1-5; the D is unclear. This chain's CDR3 is CASSVGVGSSNQPQHF. The CDR3 DNA reads as TGTGCCAGCAGCGTAGGAGTAGGGTCAAGCAATCAGCCCCAGCATTTT.